These T cell receptor beta chains were read from a single sample in a study of OX40 agonist ivuxolimab in advanced cancers. Assay used: immunoSEQ multiplex PCR; TCRdb lists only in-frame clones, some missing. The sample holds over 70,000 clones, about nine tenths seen once. The material was CD4+ or CD8+ T cells sorted from blood, obtained in a trial of the OX40 agonist ivuxolimab. These receptors were collected from an adult with an advanced solid tumor such as melanoma, head and neck, liver or kidney cancer. CDR3s include the opening cysteine and the closing phenylalanine or tryptophan. D genes are given only for firm matches.

j_gene | v_gene | len | d_gene | CDR3aa
TRBJ2-3 | TRBV5-1 | 17 | TRBD2 | CASSRGLADPSTDTQYF
TRBJ2-7 | TRBV5-1 | 17 | TRBD2 | CASSLTSGSGAALEQYF
TRBJ2-2 | TRBV9 | 15 | - | CASSPGGSYTGELFF
TRBJ2-5 | TRBV7-9 | 14 | - | CASSLPTVEETQYF
TRBJ2-3 | TRBV29-1 | 15 | TRBD2 | CSVEKSGRVTDTQYF
TRBJ2-5 | TRBV11-2 | 12 | - | CASSLDQETQYF
TRBJ2-5 | TRBV7-2 | 14 | TRBD2 | CASSLDQGGETQYF
TRBJ2-1 | TRBV19 | 15 | - | CASSISGTTYNEQFF
TRBJ2-7 | TRBV6-6 | 15 | TRBD2 | CASSRGLASPYEQYF
TRBJ2-2 | TRBV19 | 18 | - | CASSLLRAPRLNTGELFF
TRBJ2-5 | TRBV7-3 | 13 | - | CASSLLIGETQYF
TRBJ2-7 | TRBV9 | 15 | TRBD1 | CASRARQGLSYEQYF
TRBJ2-1 | TRBV6-5 | 13 | TRBD2 | CASSSIAGGEQFF
TRBJ2-1 | TRBV5-1 | 15 | TRBD2 | CASSVGTSGRAEQFF
- | TRBV27 | 12 | - | CASSSAGYEQYF